Each of the 30 T cell receptor beta chains below was sequenced from the same sample in a study of PD-1 blockade in classical Hodgkin lymphoma (dated by TCRdb to the early 2020s). The time point label of this sample denotes: cycle 4 day 1 (C4D1), after about 6 weeks of nivolumab. Relapse after autologous stem cell transplantation had occurred in all trial patients, and cohorts A, B and C were distinguished by prior brentuximab vedotin exposure. Libraries were built with the immunoSEQ multiplex PCR assay. Held by TCRdb, this immuneACCESS table contains in-frame sequences only and omits some clones. Under half of the omission traces to an unresolved V gene where checked; the cause of the rest is unknown. Across this sample there are 35,000 to 50,000 clones, with 60% to 75% seen only once. The ten largest make up 3% to 3.5% of the sample. This specimen consisted of peripheral blood mononuclear cells (PBMCs), obtained before the fourth cycle of nivolumab. The receptors were sampled from a human donor with classical Hodgkin lymphoma.

This clone was picked up a small number of times. The chain recombines TRBV19 with TRBJ1-1; 8 bases line up with TRBD1. Unmatched junction bases numbered 3, after V lost 3 bases and J lost 0 bases. The CDR3 has 15 residues. Germline CDR1 and CDR2: LNHDA and SQIVND (reference sequence). For the CDR3, the DNA is TGTGCCAGTAGTATGACAGGGGACCTGAACACTGAAGCTTTCTTT. It codes for CASSMTGDLNTEAFF. The whole variable domain, filled in from reference TRBV19 and TRBJ1-1, reads DGGITQSPKYLFRKEGQNVTLSCEQNLNHDAMYWYRQDPGQGLRLIYYSQIVNDFQKGDIAEGYSVSREKKESFPLTVTSAQKNPTAFYLCASSMTGDLNTEAFFGQGTRLTVV.

V gene TRBV9 combines with J gene TRBJ1-2; tentatively, D is TRBD1 (5 bases). V lost 0 bases and J 1 base, leaving 16 bases between the germline ends. The CDR3 extends over 17 amino acids. The germline V gene encodes CDR1 SGDLS and CDR2 YYNGEE. The CDR3 loop is CASSVGSGTSFNYGYTF. DNA for the CDR3: TGTGCCAGCAGCGTAGGGTCCGGGACGTCCTTTAACTATGGCTACACCTTC.

This clone was observed a few times. V and J are TRBV7-9 and TRBJ2-7; D might be TRBD1 (6 bases). Trimming shortened V by 3 bases and J by 0 bases, and 12 bases separated the two germline ends. Germline V gives CDR1 SEHNR, CDR2 FQNEAQ (reference sequence). The CDR3 is 15 amino acids. The DNA for the CDR3 is TGTGCCAGCAGCTTTTACAGGGAACCCTCCTACGAGCAGTACTTC. Its protein product is CASSFYREPSYEQYF. The complete variable domain, with remaining parts taken from reference TRBV7-9 and TRBJ2-7, reads DTGVSQNPRHKITKRGQNVTFRCDPISEHNRLYWYRQTLGQGPEFLTYFQNEAQLEKSRLLSDRFSAERPKGSFSTLEIQRTEQGDSAMYLCASSFYREPSYEQYFGPGTRLTVT.

V and J are TRBV7-2 and TRBJ1-3; D not resolved. Trimming pared 10 bases from V and 2 bases from J, leaving 15 bases between. The germline gives CDR1 SGHTA, CDR2 FQGNSA. CDR3 length equals 14 residues. Here the CDR3 reads CATSLGDPGNTIYF. The CDR3 region has the DNA TGTGCCACCTCGCTCGGTGACCCTGGAAACACCATATATTTT.

The chain links TRBV6-1 to TRBJ2-7; D possibly corresponds to TRBD2 (5 bases). The germline V gene encodes CDR1 MNHNS and CDR2 SASEGT. This CDR3 is built from 13 residues. Trimming removed 6 bases from V and 1 base from J, with 10 bases in between. CDR3 DNA: TGTGCCAGCAGGCTCGGGAAGTCCTACGAGCAGTACTTC. Protein product: CASRLGKSYEQYF.

This clone was seen a few times. CDR3 DNA: TGTGCCAGCAGTATCACCCCTCCGGGACAAACGGAAGCTTTCTTT. Translated: CASSITPPGQTEAFF. The V and J genes are TRBV28 and TRBJ1-1; D is possibly TRBD1 (6 bases). This CDR3 region has 15 residues. Deletions cut 5 bases from V and 8 bases from J, with 21 bases between. CDR1 and CDR2 from the germline V gene are MDHEN and SYDVKM.

The genes are TRBV5-1 and TRBJ2-5; D is unresolved. Per germline, CDR1 SGHRS and CDR2 YFSETQ. The CDR3 runs to 15 residues. Trimming left V 5 bases short and J 1 base short, with 15 bases between. The CDR3 nucleotides are TGCGCCAGCAGAACTCTGGCTAGGGTCCAAGAGACCCAGTACTTC. This gives the protein CASRTLARVQETQYF.

This clone was picked up one time. As DNA, the CDR3 is TGTGCCAGCAGGTACGACCGACTTAATATGAACACTGAAGCTTTCTTT. This encodes CASRYDRLNMNTEAFF. The rearrangement joins TRBV27 to TRBJ1-1; D gene uncertain. Trimming cost V 6 bases and J 0 bases, with 17 bases left between them. The CDR3 has 16 residues. Germline V gene lookup returns CDR1 MNHEY and CDR2 SMNVEV (reference sequence).

This rearrangement joins TRBV19 to TRBJ2-5; 8 nucleotides agree with TRBD2. The CDR3 has 14 amino acids. Germline V lookup: CDR1 LNHDA, CDR2 SQIVND (reference sequence). Trimming took 7 bases from V and 1 from J; bases not matched to a gene: 5. CDR3 in amino acids: CASKDLAGQETQYF. The CDR3 DNA reads TGTGCCAGTAAAGACCTAGCGGGCCAAGAGACCCAGTACTTC.

This clone was recorded many times. The rearrangement joins TRBV4-1 to TRBJ2-2, with unresolved D. CDR1 MGHRA and CDR2 YSYEKL come from the germline V gene. CDR3 length: 15 amino acids. The germline V and J ends were trimmed by 2 bases and 0 bases, with 7 bases remaining between them. CDR3 sequence (DNA): TGCGCCAGCAGCCAAAGACGTACGAACACCGGGGAGCTGTTTTTT. Its protein product is CASSQRRTNTGELFF.

The chain uses TRBV19 and TRBJ1-5; D is undetermined. Germline V lookup: CDR1 LNHDA, CDR2 SQIVND (reference sequence). Trimming took off 3 bases at V and 4 bases at J, with 7 bases between the two ends. CDR3 length equals 13 residues. The CDR3 protein is CASSILLNQPQHF. CDR3 sequence (DNA): TGTGCCAGTAGTATTTTACTGAATCAGCCCCAGCATTTT.

CDR3 nucleotides: TGTGCCAGCAGTTTCATCGGGGACAGGGGGCTTTACGAGCAGTACTTC. Protein sequence: CASSFIGDRGLYEQYF. This chain links TRBV28 with TRBJ2-7, with 12 positions matching TRBD1. Per the germline V gene, CDR1 is MDHEN and CDR2 is SYDVKM. Unmatched junction bases numbered 7, after V lost 3 bases and J lost 4 bases. There are 16 residues in the CDR3. Combining the CDR3 with reference TRBV28 and TRBJ2-7 gives the whole variable domain DVKVTQSSRYLVKRTGEKVFLECVQDMDHENMFWYRQDPGLGLRLIYFSYDVKMKEKGDIPEGYSVSREKKERFSLILESASTNQTSMYLCASSFIGDRGLYEQYFGPGTRLTVT.

J is TRBJ2-7 and V is TRBV7-9; the D gene is possibly TRBD2 (5 bases). Trimming took 8 bases from V and 7 from J, leaving 15 bases between them. The V gene's germline CDR1 is SEHNR and CDR2 FQNEAQ (reference sequence). The CDR3 loop spans 12 amino acids. CDR3: CASAPEGPEQYF. The DNA for the CDR3 is TGTGCCAGCGCCCCTGAGGGCCCGGAGCAGTACTTC.

The J gene is TRBJ2-2, the V gene TRBV5-1; perhaps TRBD1 as D (6 bases). Trimming pared 1 base from V and 7 bases from J, leaving 14 bases between. Per germline, CDR1 SGHRS and CDR2 YFSETQ. The CDR3 consists of 15 residues. CDR3 region: CASSLTGGSFGELFF. As DNA, the CDR3 is TGCGCCAGCAGCTTGACTGGGGGCTCATTCGGGGAGCTGTTTTTT.

J is TRBJ2-1 and V is TRBV28; 10 bases are a match to TRBD1. The CDR3 totals 15 residues. Germline values: CDR1 MDHEN, CDR2 SYDVKM. V was clipped by 2 bases and J by 9 bases; unmatched bases: 7. The CDR3 coding sequence is TGTGCCAGCAGTTTACCTGGGACAGGGGTCGGTGAGCAGTTCTTC. It encodes CASSLPGTGVGEQFF.

J is TRBJ2-5 and V is TRBV7-3, with 9 bases that match TRBD1. The end of the DNA fits TRBJ2-7 better, so the J call may be wrong. CDR1 and CDR2 from the germline V gene are SGHTA and FQGTGA. This CDR3 spans 15 amino acids. The CDR3: CASNIRDRVSYEQYF. CDR3 sequence (DNA): TGTGCCAGCAATATCCGGGACAGGGTATCATACGAGCAGTACTTC.

This clone rates as medium-sized (0.01 to 0.1%). The rearrangement joins TRBV21-1 to TRBJ1-4. TRBV21-1 is annotated as a pseudogene. The CDR3 spans 15 residues. For the CDR3, the DNA is TGTGCCCCCCATACCCGCGGCGCAACTAATGAAAAACTGTTTTTT. Translating gives CAPHTRGATNEKLFF.

This clone has only a few counts. The CDR3 nucleotides are TGTGCCAGCAGCTTGGGGCGGGGAGTATGGAATGAGCAGTTCTTC. This codes for CASSLGRGVWNEQFF. The chain has TRBV5-6 and TRBJ2-1, with D possibly TRBD2 on 6 matching bases. CDR1 is SGHDT, CDR2 YYEEEE, per germline. The CDR3 sequence is 15 residues long. V lost 0 bases and J 7 bases, leaving 14 bases between the germline ends.

This clone has only a few counts. The genes are TRBV4-3 and TRBJ1-2, with no clear D. This CDR3 contains 14 residues. From germline, CDR1 is LGHNA and CDR2 YSLEER. Trimming pared 0 bases from V and 4 bases from J, leaving 9 bases between. In nucleotides, the CDR3 is TGCGCCAGCAGCCAAGATAGTGACATCTATGGCTACACCTTC. Its protein is CASSQDSDIYGYTF.

In this sample, this clone turned up once. V is TRBV10-3 and J is TRBJ2-1; 9 nucleotides match TRBD1. CDR3 length: 16 residues. V was clipped by 0 bases and J by 0 bases; unmatched bases: 0. CDR1 is ENHRY, CDR2 SYGVKD, per germline. Written as DNA, the CDR3 is TGTGCCATCAGTGAGTCGGGACAGGGCTCCTACAATGAGCAGTTCTTC. This codes for CAISESGQGSYNEQFF.

The V and J genes are TRBV9 and TRBJ2-3; 8 positions agree with TRBD2. The trim removed 4 bases at V and 7 bases at J, leaving 14 bases unmatched. The germline V gene has CDR1 SGDLS and CDR2 YYNGEE. CDR3 length: 16 amino acids. The CDR3 sequence: CASSLGGAGALYTQYF. The CDR3 DNA reads as TGTGCCAGCAGCCTCGGGGGAGCGGGAGCTCTATATACGCAGTATTTT.

The V call is TRBV28, the J call TRBJ2-7, with a possible D match to TRBD2 (6 bases). The CDR3 covers 16 residues. Trimming pared 6 bases from V and 4 bases from J, leaving 22 bases between. Germline V gene lookup returns CDR1 MDHEN and CDR2 SYDVKM. The CDR3 DNA reads as TGTGCCAGCAGCGGAGCGGGCCTCGGGGGAACTTACGAGCAGTACTTC. Residues: CASSGAGLGGTYEQYF.

The J gene is TRBJ2-1, the V gene TRBV25-1; D remains unclear. Germline V CDR1 and CDR2: MGHDK, SYGVNS. V was trimmed by 2 bases and J by 1 base, leaving 9 bases between them. The CDR3 runs 15 residues. The CDR3 DNA follows: TGTGCCAGCAGTGAAGTGGGCTTATCCTACAATGAGCAGTTCTTC. Its protein product is CASSEVGLSYNEQFF.

This clone was detected only a few times. This chain uses TRBV7-9 with TRBJ1-2, with D possibly matching TRBD1 (5 bases). In germline, CDR1 is SEHNR, CDR2 FQNEAQ (reference sequence). The V gene lost 3 bases and the J gene lost 8 bases, with 10 bases spanning the gap. CDR3 length: 12 residues. The CDR3 spells CASSFGTLGYTF. CDR3 bases: TGTGCCAGCAGCTTTGGGACGCTGGGCTACACCTTC.

This chain uses TRBV6-5 with TRBJ2-7; 7 bases match TRBD1. Germline assignment: CDR1 MNHEY and CDR2 SVGAGI. The CDR3 is 15 amino acids. V lost 5 bases, J lost 4 bases, and 11 bases stayed unmatched. The CDR3 region is CASSGLGQVTYEQYF. The CDR3 DNA reads as TGTGCCAGCAGTGGCCTCGGACAGGTAACTTACGAGCAGTACTTC.

This rearrangement joins TRBV9 to TRBJ2-1; D perhaps matches TRBD1 (5 bases). Trimming cost V 0 bases and J 6 bases, with 16 bases left between them. The CDR3 is made up of 16 amino acids. Germline lookup yields CDR1 SGDLS and CDR2 YYNGEE. In DNA form, the CDR3 reads TGTGCCAGCAGCGTAGCTTGGCAGGGTTGGGCCAATGAGCAGTTCTTC. Amino acids: CASSVAWQGWANEQFF.

V is TRBV6-5 and J is TRBJ2-7; D is ambiguous. Germline CDR1 and CDR2: MNHEY and SVGAGI. The CDR3 is made up of 15 amino acids. V shed 0 bases and J shed 6 bases, with 15 bases lying between them. Here the CDR3 reads CASSYSWEMVSEQYF. The CDR3 coding sequence is TGTGCCAGCAGTTACTCGTGGGAAATGGTGTCCGAGCAGTACTTC.

V is TRBV6-5 and J is TRBJ2-1; 12 bases fit TRBD2. This CDR3 comprises 15 residues. After removal of 5 bases from V and 10 bases from J, the junction contained 9 bases not matched to a gene. CDR1 MNHEY and CDR2 SVGAGI come from the germline V gene. The CDR3, as DNA: TGTGCCAGCAGTCCCGGGCTAGCGGGGGGGCACGAGCAGTTCTTC. Translating it yields CASSPGLAGGHEQFF.

The chain joins TRBV2 to TRBJ2-1, with 10 bases matching TRBD2. V gave up 4 bases and J gave up 7 bases; unmatched junction bases: 7. Germline V gene lookup returns CDR1 SNHLY and CDR2 FYNNEI. This CDR3 region has 15 residues. CDR3 in amino acids: CASSVSGRAKNEQFF. CDR3 nucleotides: TGTGCCAGCAGTGTGAGCGGGAGGGCCAAAAATGAGCAGTTCTTC.

The chain has TRBV11-2 and TRBJ2-2, with TRBD2 matching over 7 bases. V gave up 3 bases and J gave up 4 bases; unmatched junction bases: 5. Germline lookup yields CDR1 SGHAT and CDR2 FQNNGV. The CDR3 is 15 residues long. The CDR3 DNA sequence: TGTGCCAGCAGCTTCCGGGACTATATCACCGGGGAGCTGTTTTTT. Translated, it gives CASSFRDYITGELFF.